The 22 T cell receptor beta chains below were found in one sample sequenced in a study of graft-versus-host responses after intestinal transplantation. Their target antigens are unknown. Clones were sequenced by immunoSEQ multiplex PCR, and TCRdb holds only the in-frame ones, with some missing. The profile covers some 90,000 clones, with 82% appearing a single time and around 0.83% taken by the ten largest. The specimen comprised unstimulated CD4+ T cells sorted from spleen or lymph node cells, sampled before intestinal transplant. The source of these receptors is a human donor who received an intestinal transplant.

The chain recombines TRBV5-1 with TRBJ2-7, with TRBD2 as a possible D gene (6 bases). Per germline, CDR1 SGHRS and CDR2 YFSETQ. V lost 0 bases and J 2 bases, leaving 9 bases between the germline ends. The CDR3 consists of 14 residues. CDR3 coding DNA: TGCGCCAGCAGCTTGGGGGACTCCACCTACGAGCAGTACTTC. Its protein is CASSLGDSTYEQYF.

The chain is built from TRBV11-2 and TRBJ1-2, with D possibly TRBD1 on 6 matching bases. CDR1 and CDR2 (germline): SGHAT, FQNNGV. The CDR3 consists of 15 residues. Trimming took 5 bases from V and 4 from J, leaving 17 bases between them. In DNA form, the CDR3 reads TGTGCCAGCAGCGGAACAAGGGGGAGAACCTATGGCTACACCTTC. This codes for CASSGTRGRTYGYTF.

V is TRBV5-1 and J is TRBJ2-3, with a possible D match to TRBD2 (5 bases). This CDR3 has 13 residues. CDR1 SGHRS and CDR2 YFSETQ come from the germline V gene. V dropped 6 bases and J dropped 1 base, with 9 bases sitting between them. The CDR3 sequence: CASTAGGTDTQYF. The CDR3, as DNA: TGCGCCAGCACCGCCGGGGGCACAGATACGCAGTATTTT. The complete variable domain, with remaining parts taken from reference TRBV5-1 and TRBJ2-3, reads KAGVTQTPRYLIKTRGQQVTLSCSPISGHRSVSWYQQTPGQGLQFLFEYFSETQRNKGNFPGRFSGRQFSNSRSEMNVSTLELGDSALYLCASTAGGTDTQYFGPGTRLTVL.

The chain employs TRBV2 and TRBJ2-5; D uncertain. V was cut by 6 bases and J by 2 bases, with 7 bases left in between. The CDR3 has 12 residues. Looked up from germline, CDR1 is SNHLY and CDR2 is FYNNEI. CDR3 nucleotide sequence: TGTGCCAGCAGGGCAGATCAAGAGACCCAGTACTTC. It yields the protein CASRADQETQYF.

The chain joins TRBV5-1 to TRBJ1-2; D is undetermined. Germline CDR1 SGHRS, CDR2 YFSETQ. V dropped 0 bases and J dropped 12 bases, with 9 bases sitting between them. The CDR3 extends over 11 amino acids. CDR3 nucleotides: TGCGCCAGCAGCTTGGACGGGGAAAACACCTTC. Its protein product is CASSLDGENTF.

The chain's CDR3 is CARSLSGNNEQFF. The CDR3 DNA is TGTGCCAGAAGCTTGTCGGGGAACAATGAGCAGTTCTTC. The gene calls are TRBV5-3 and TRBJ2-1, with D perhaps TRBD2 (5 bases). TRBV5-3 counts as an open reading frame of uncertain function. This CDR3 has 13 amino acids. Trimming pared 1 base from V and 5 bases from J, leaving 7 bases between.

The V call is TRBV5-4, the J call TRBJ2-5; possible D gene TRBD2, 6 bases. Germline assignment: CDR1 SGHNT and CDR2 YYREEE (reference sequence). This CDR3 spans 14 amino acids. V was pared by 4 bases and J by 7 bases, with 17 bases between. The CDR3 loop is CASSLTSTLGTQYF. For the CDR3, the DNA is TGTGCCAGCAGCCTAACTAGCACCCTAGGGACCCAGTACTTC. Full variable domain (rest looked up from reference TRBV5-4 and TRBJ2-5): ETGVTQSPTHLIKTRGQQVTLRCSSQSGHNTVSWYQQALGQGPQFIFQYYREEENGRGNFPPRFSGLQFPNYSSELNVNALELDDSALYLCASSLTSTLGTQYFGPGTRLLVL.

For the CDR3, the DNA is TGTGCCAGCAGTAGACTAGCGGGTGTCACAGATACGCAGTATTTT. Amino acid sequence: CASSRLAGVTDTQYF. The rearrangement links TRBV27 to TRBJ2-3; 10 bases agree with TRBD2. The trim removed 5 bases at V and 2 bases at J, leaving 4 bases unmatched. The CDR3 consists of 15 residues. Germline CDR1 reads MNHEY; CDR2 reads SMNVEV (reference sequence).

The chain uses TRBV6-5 and TRBJ1-5; D not certain. CDR3 length: 14 amino acids. Looked up from germline, CDR1 is MNHEY and CDR2 is SVGAGI. V was shortened by 4 bases and J by 2 bases, with 9 bases between the two germline ends. CDR3 loop: CASSLVTGNQPQHF. In nucleotides, the CDR3 is TGTGCCAGCAGTTTAGTAACGGGCAATCAGCCCCAGCATTTT.

The chain employs TRBV6-1 and TRBJ1-1; possibly TRBD1 for D (5 bases). Trimming left V 6 bases short and J 0 bases short, with 8 bases between. The germline gives CDR1 MNHNS, CDR2 SASEGT. The CDR3 is made up of 13 amino acids. The CDR3 reads CASRQGVNTEAFF. CDR3 DNA sequence: TGTGCCAGCAGGCAGGGTGTGAACACTGAAGCTTTCTTT.

The J gene is TRBJ2-4, the V gene TRBV19; D gene uncertain. This CDR3 region has 17 residues. The V end lost 3 bases, the J end lost 0 bases, and 15 bases lay between the germline ends. CDR1 LNHDA and CDR2 SQIVND come from the germline V gene (reference sequence). As DNA, the CDR3 is TGTGCCAGTAGTATTTTCGGCGGTAGTCAAGCCAAAAACATTCAGTACTTC. Residues: CASSIFGGSQAKNIQYF.

V usage is TRBV2 and J usage is TRBJ2-1; D call uncertain. The CDR3 covers 11 residues. CDR1 is SNHLY, CDR2 FYNNEI, per germline. Trimming removed 3 bases at V and 7 bases at J, with 4 bases between. The CDR3 DNA sequence: TGTGCCAGCAGTGAGGAGAATGAGCAGTTCTTC. Amino acids: CASSEENEQFF.

This chain uses TRBV5-1 with TRBJ1-2, with 8 bases lining up with TRBD1. The J segment lost 4 bases and the V segment lost 4 bases, leaving 6 bases of the junction unmatched. The length of the CDR3 is 14 residues. The germline V gene has CDR1 SGHRS and CDR2 YFSETQ. The CDR3 sequence is CASSAGQAIYGYTF. CDR3 in DNA: TGCGCCAGCAGCGCGGGACAGGCGATCTATGGCTACACCTTC.

V is TRBV12-2 and J is TRBJ1-2; the DNA was not used to check the table's D call, TRBD1. TRBV12-2 is a pseudogene. CDR3 length equals 16 residues. The CDR3 region has the DNA TGTGCAAGTCGCTTACAACTAGGTACCAGGGGGGCGGGCTACACCTTC. Translation gives CASRLQLGTRGAGYTF.

The J gene is TRBJ2-7, the V gene TRBV5-1; a weak D match, TRBD1 (6 bases). This CDR3 has 12 residues. The V and J ends lost 4 bases and 5 bases respectively, with 10 bases between them. Germline lookup yields CDR1 SGHRS and CDR2 YFSETQ. CDR3: CASSIQGNEQYF. In DNA, the CDR3 is TGCGCCAGCAGCATCCAGGGGAACGAGCAGTACTTC.

This clone occurred a few times. The rearrangement links TRBV5-1 to TRBJ1-1, with 8 bases fitting TRBD1. The V and J ends lost 0 bases and 0 bases, in that order; junction bases with no gene match: 4. This CDR3 spans 16 amino acids. From germline, CDR1 is SGHRS and CDR2 YFSETQ. The CDR3 region is CASSLALTGVNTEAFF. Here the CDR3 DNA reads TGCGCCAGCAGCTTGGCCCTGACAGGGGTGAACACTGAAGCTTTCTTT.

The rearrangement uses TRBV5-1 and TRBJ1-1; perhaps TRBD1 as D (5 bases). Trimming stripped 3 bases from V and 7 bases from J, with 19 bases between. The CDR3 is 15 amino acids. CDR1 is SGHRS and CDR2 is YFSETQ in the germline V gene. CDR3 sequence reads: CASSWGIGGAFEAFF. Written as DNA, the CDR3 is TGCGCCAGCAGCTGGGGGATAGGAGGGGCATTTGAAGCTTTCTTT.

V is TRBV6-5 and J is TRBJ1-1; 7 bases match TRBD1. The ends lost 4 bases at V and 11 bases at J; junction bases unmatched: 4. The germline CDR1 and CDR2 sequences are MNHEY and SVGAGI. This CDR3 spans 11 amino acids. CDR3 nucleotide sequence: TGTGCCAGCAGTTTACAGGGGTTCGCTTTCTTT. Translating gives CASSLQGFAFF.

This clone was recorded a few times. The chain combines TRBV15 with TRBJ1-4; D perhaps matches TRBD1 (5 bases). The CDR3 length is 15 residues. Per the germline V gene, CDR1 is LNHNV and CDR2 is YYDKDF (reference sequence). The V gene lost 1 base and the J gene lost 6 bases, with 12 bases spanning the gap. The CDR3 here is CATSRGGGGYEKLFF. The DNA of the CDR3 is TGTGCCACCAGCAGAGGCGGGGGTGGTTATGAAAAACTGTTTTTT.

This clone was counted between two and nine times. The rearrangement joins TRBV20-1 to TRBJ1-2; no clear D. Germline CDR1 is DFQATT and CDR2 is SNEGSKA (reference sequence). This CDR3 is 11 amino acids long. The V end lost 3 bases, the J end lost 4 bases, and 6 bases lay between the germline ends. The CDR3 sequence: CSARNSYGYTF. DNA for the CDR3: TGCAGTGCTAGGAATAGCTATGGCTACACCTTC.

The genes are TRBV18 and TRBJ2-7; TRBD1 matches 9 bases. V trimming: 1 base; J trimming: 0 bases; junction bases outside the gene matches: 1. Per the germline V gene, CDR1 is KGHSH and CDR2 is LQKENI. The CDR3 has 15 residues. CDR3 residues: CASSPQTGGSYEQYF. CDR3 nucleotides: TGTGCCAGCTCACCACAGACAGGGGGCTCCTACGAGCAGTACTTC. The variable domain in full, with the rest retrieved from reference TRBV18 and TRBJ2-7, is NAGVMQNPRHLVRRRGQEARLRCSPMKGHSHVYWYRQLPEEGLKFMVYLQKENIIDESGMPKERFSAEFPKEGPSILRIQQVVRGDSAAYFCASSPQTGGSYEQYFGPGTRLTVT.

This clone was detected a few times. The J gene is TRBJ2-3, the V gene TRBV7-9; TRBD2 matches 7 bases. This CDR3 spans 16 amino acids. V gave up 4 bases and J gave up 2 bases; unmatched junction bases: 9. Germline lookup yields CDR1 SEHNR and CDR2 FQNEAQ (reference sequence). CDR3 in DNA: TGTGCCAGCAGCTCCTGGGCTAGCGGACCCACAGATACGCAGTATTTT. Translation: CASSSWASGPTDTQYF.